This paragraph reports one T cell receptor beta chain. Its antigen remains unidentified. The record originates from a study of shared clonotypes between healthy human individuals. Turning to the study itself: Donors consisted of two women and a few men between 18 and 49. Study-level results: Lower generation probabilities were found for non-shared clonotypes than for those shared by all four donors. Larger estimated richness was generally recorded for naive subsets relative to memory subsets.

This CDR3 has 12 residues. The V end lost 3 bases, the J end lost 5 bases, and 6 bases lay between the germline ends. Per germline, CDR1 SGHNT and CDR2 YENEEA. In the study's own analysis: In the immunoSEQ data, sequences were junction-only and lacked quality scores, so filtering differed. Using immunoSEQ multiplex PCR, the repertoire was profiled, and TCRdb retains in-frame clones only, with some absent. Clonal size and the V and J genes are those of that table, whereas D and trimming came from the DNA. The table includes roughly 1,600,000 clones, around 98.5% detected once. Sequencing input: naive CD4+ T cells sorted from blood. This sample's subset: CD45RA+ positively selected. The chain has TRBV11-3 and TRBJ2-3; D might be TRBD1 (5 bases). This clonotype originated in a man aged 30-40 years in good health. Here the CDR3 reads CASSLTEDTQYF. In DNA form, the CDR3 reads TGTGCCAGCAGCTTGACAGAAGATACGCAGTATTTT.